These 22 T cell receptor beta chains came from one sample sequenced in a study of cytotoxic CD8 clonotypes in ibrutinib-treated CLL. The data were produced by immunoSEQ multiplex PCR, yet TCRdb's version contains in-frame clones alone and is incomplete. In the table there are a few hundred thousand clones, over 55% of which are singletons. The sample was PBMCs, taken after 36 months of ibrutinib treatment. The receptors here all came from a human donor with chronic lymphocytic leukemia.

The V call is TRBV9, the J call TRBJ2-1; 7 bases align to TRBD2. Germline lookup yields CDR1 SGDLS and CDR2 YYNGEE. With V trimmed by 0 bases and J by 4 bases, 4 bases remained unmatched. The CDR3 has 15 amino acids. The CDR3 coding sequence is TGTGCCAGCAGCGTAGAAGTCGGGAGGTACAATGAGCAGTTCTTC. Protein sequence: CASSVEVGRYNEQFF.

J is TRBJ1-4 and V is TRBV6-6; TRBD1 is a possible D gene (6 bases). The CDR3 runs to 13 residues. Germline CDR1 reads MNHNY; CDR2 reads SVGAGI (reference sequence). Deletions cut 4 bases from V and 7 bases from J, with 10 bases between. The CDR3 spells CASSLGGREKLFF. CDR3 bases: TGTGCCAGCAGTTTAGGGGGGCGTGAAAAACTGTTTTTT.

With regard to this clone: The sample carries other DNA sequences with the same CDR3. This rearrangement joins TRBV6-5 to TRBJ2-7; 11 positions match TRBD1. Trimming removed 2 bases from V and 3 bases from J; junction bases left unmatched: 0. CDR3 length equals 14 residues. The germline CDR1 and CDR2 sequences are MNHEY and SVGAGI. The CDR3 protein is CASSYGTGGYEQYF. CDR3 bases: TGTGCCAGCAGTTACGGGACAGGGGGCTACGAGCAGTACTTC.

V and J are TRBV2 and TRBJ1-5; D possibly corresponds to TRBD1 (5 bases). Germline CDR1 reads SNHLY; CDR2 reads FYNNEI. Trimming pared 11 bases from V and 3 bases from J, leaving 14 bases between. This CDR3 is 13 amino acids long. CDR3 in amino acids: CAGGWGPNQPQHF. CDR3 DNA sequence: TGTGCCGGGGGGTGGGGTCCCAATCAGCCCCAGCATTTT.

This chain joins TRBV7-9 and TRBJ2-7; possibly TRBD2 for D (5 bases). Trimming took 5 bases from V and 0 from J, leaving 17 bases between them. CDR1 is SEHNR, CDR2 FQNEAQ, per germline (reference sequence). The CDR3 sequence is 16 residues long. The CDR3 spells CASSPGGPQSSYEQYF. The CDR3 nucleotides are TGTGCCAGCAGCCCCGGCGGGCCACAGAGCTCCTACGAGCAGTACTTC.

The genes are TRBV27 and TRBJ1-5; tentatively, D is TRBD1 (5 bases). Per the germline V gene, CDR1 is MNHEY and CDR2 is SMNVEV (reference sequence). V was shortened by 8 bases and J by 7 bases, with 12 bases between the two germline ends. This CDR3 is 12 amino acids long. The CDR3 sequence is CASGLGEQPQHF. DNA for the CDR3: TGTGCCAGCGGACTAGGGGAGCAGCCCCAGCATTTT.

The chain has TRBV6-1 and TRBJ1-2, with a weak D call TRBD1 (6 bases). The V gene lost 2 bases and the J gene lost 10 bases, with 14 bases spanning the gap. Germline V gives CDR1 MNHNS, CDR2 SASEGT. The CDR3 runs to 13 residues. CDR3 amino acids: CASSESGTRFYTF. Here the CDR3 DNA reads TGTGCCAGCAGTGAATCGGGGACACGGTTCTACACCTTC.

The chain links TRBV19 to TRBJ2-7; 9 bases are a match to TRBD1. Germline trimming cut 3 bases from V and 6 bases from J; bases unmatched to any gene: 9. In germline, CDR1 is LNHDA, CDR2 SQIVND (reference sequence). The CDR3 has 15 amino acids. CDR3 protein: CASSMRGQGLGEQYF. In nucleotides, the CDR3 is TGTGCCAGTAGTATGAGGGGACAGGGTCTTGGCGAGCAGTACTTC.

This chain uses TRBV28 with TRBJ2-7, with 8 positions matching TRBD1. Germline assignment: CDR1 MDHEN and CDR2 SYDVKM. With V trimmed by 6 bases and J by 2 bases, 9 bases remained unmatched. This CDR3 region has 15 residues. The CDR3: CASSLPGQAPYEQYF. The CDR3 nucleotides read TGTGCCAGCAGCCTCCCGGGACAGGCGCCCTACGAGCAGTACTTC.

The rearrangement joins TRBV25-1 to TRBJ2-3; 9 bases fit TRBD1. The CDR3 contains 17 residues. CDR1 is MGHDK, CDR2 SYGVNS, per germline. Unmatched junction bases numbered 13, after V lost 4 bases and J lost 5 bases. CDR3 amino acids: CASSGWGTGRSRDTQYF. The CDR3 bases are TGTGCCAGCAGTGGGTGGGGGACAGGGCGGTCGAGAGATACGCAGTATTTT.

The chain recombines TRBV6-6 with TRBJ2-7; TRBD1 matches at 9 bases. Germline values: CDR1 MNHNY, CDR2 SVGAGI (reference sequence). The J segment lost 2 bases and the V segment lost 6 bases, leaving 5 bases of the junction unmatched. The CDR3 spans 14 residues. CDR3 sequence: CASSQDRGAYEQYF. In DNA form, the CDR3 reads TGTGCCAGCAGCCAAGACAGGGGGGCCTACGAGCAGTACTTC.

J is TRBJ2-1 and V is TRBV10-3, with 12 nucleotides matching TRBD2. The CDR3 totals 15 residues. Germline CDR1 is ENHRY and CDR2 is SYGVKD. V was pared by 7 bases and J by 2 bases, with 3 bases of the junction left unmatched. The CDR3 coding sequence is TGTGCCATCAAGGCTAGCGGGGGGGCCTACAATGAGCAGTTCTTC. Translated: CAIKASGGAYNEQFF.

This clone was counted between two and nine times. The chain couples TRBV29-1 to TRBJ1-2; unclear D gene. The CDR3 has 13 residues. Germline V gene lookup returns CDR1 SQVTM and CDR2 ANQGSEA. V gave up 7 bases and J gave up 4 bases, with 16 bases separating them. The CDR3 spells CSARPTPSYGYTF. The CDR3 nucleotides are TGCAGCGCCCGCCCGACACCTAGCTATGGCTACACCTTC.

The chain has TRBV6-1 and TRBJ1-2, with a weak D call TRBD1 (5 bases). Germline V gene lookup returns CDR1 MNHNS and CDR2 SASEGT. This CDR3 has 15 residues. V gave up 3 bases and J gave up 1 base, with 12 bases separating them. The DNA for the CDR3 is TGTGCCAGCAGTGACTCCTGGACACTTAACTATGGCTACACCTTC. It yields the protein CASSDSWTLNYGYTF.

This chain connects TRBV4-1 to TRBJ2-7; the D gene is possibly TRBD1 (6 bases). CDR1 and CDR2 (germline): MGHRA, YSYEKL. The length of the CDR3 is 16 residues. Trimming took off 0 bases at V and 0 bases at J, with 12 bases between the two ends. The CDR3 nucleotides are TGCGCCAGCAGCCAAGATCAGCGACAGGACTCCTACGAGCAGTACTTC. This sequence encodes CASSQDQRQDSYEQYF.

This chain joins TRBV29-1 and TRBJ2-7, with 7 bases that match TRBD2. Germline CDR1 SQVTM, CDR2 ANQGSEA. This CDR3 comprises 14 residues. The ends lost 1 base at V and 4 bases at J; junction bases unmatched: 7. This CDR3 reads CSVEGLRGSYEQYF. In DNA, the CDR3 is TGCAGCGTTGAAGGGTTGCGGGGGTCTTACGAGCAGTACTTC.

CDR3 in DNA: TGCGCCAGCAGCCAAGATCTAGCTAGCGGCAACTACGAGCAGTACTTC. Its protein product is CASSQDLASGNYEQYF. The chain couples TRBV4-1 to TRBJ2-7; 7 bases are a match to TRBD2. CDR1 is MGHRA and CDR2 is YSYEKL in the germline V gene. V gave up 0 bases and J gave up 3 bases; unmatched junction bases: 8. The CDR3 is 16 amino acids.

The CDR3 DNA reads as TGTGCCATCAAACAGGGGTCTGAAGCTTTCTTT. It codes for CAIKQGSEAFF. The chain has TRBV10-3 and TRBJ1-1; TRBD1 agrees at 7 bases. The CDR3 extends over 11 amino acids. V lost 7 bases and J lost 6; bases outside the gene matches: 2. Germline CDR1 ENHRY, CDR2 SYGVKD.

This chain joins TRBV5-1 and TRBJ2-1, with no clear D. V lost 4 bases and J 0 bases, leaving 11 bases between the germline ends. Germline CDR1 SGHRS, CDR2 YFSETQ. The CDR3 spans 15 residues. This CDR3 reads CASSRALGSYNEQFF. DNA of the CDR3: TGCGCCAGCAGCCGGGCCTTGGGCTCCTACAATGAGCAGTTCTTC.

This chain joins TRBV9 and TRBJ2-1; D ambiguous. CDR1 SGDLS and CDR2 YYNGEE come from the germline V gene. The CDR3 extends over 14 amino acids. Trimming stripped 4 bases from V and 6 bases from J, with 14 bases between. CDR3 amino acids: CASSPISRPNEQFF. In nucleotides, the CDR3 is TGTGCCAGCAGCCCGATCAGCCGGCCCAATGAGCAGTTCTTC.

This chain links TRBV29-1 with TRBJ2-7, with D unresolved. CDR1 SQVTM and CDR2 ANQGSEA come from the germline V gene. Trimming removed 6 bases from V and 9 bases from J, with 21 bases in between. The CDR3 spans 13 residues. CDR3 DNA: TGCAGCGTAGCACGAGGCAAGGCGGCGTCGCAGTACTTC. Residues: CSVARGKAASQYF.

This clone was counted a few times. The V gene is TRBV18, the J gene TRBJ2-2; no clear D. Trimming stripped 0 bases from V and 0 bases from J, with 2 bases between. Germline V gene lookup returns CDR1 KGHSH and CDR2 LQKENI. This CDR3 is built from 14 residues. The DNA of the CDR3 is TGTGCCAGCTCACCACCTTCGAACACCGGGGAGCTGTTTTTT. This sequence encodes CASSPPSNTGELFF. Full variable domain (outside the CDR3, taken from reference TRBV18 and TRBJ2-2): NAGVMQNPRHLVRRRGQEARLRCSPMKGHSHVYWYRQLPEEGLKFMVYLQKENIIDESGMPKERFSAEFPKEGPSILRIQQVVRGDSAAYFCASSPPSNTGELFFGEGSRLTVL.